This entry lists 2 T cell receptor beta chains sequenced from one sample in a study of tumor-infiltrating lymphocytes in primary liver carcinoma (dated by TCRdb to the late 2010s). Without any cell sorting, total RNA and DNA were extracted together from around 20-30 mg of bulk tissue using the AllPrep DNA/RNA mini kit. Sequencing used an Illumina HiSeq 2500. Starting from about 500 ng total RNA, TCRbeta-specific cDNA was produced by reverse transcription with a constant-region primer and ProtoScript II reverse transcriptase. Three nested multiplex PCR rounds, following a slightly modified ARM-PCR procedure, were used to build the TCRbeta libraries. The first two PCR rounds used multiplex TRBV1-TRBV30 forward primers with a Cbeta reverse primer, each for roughly 10 cycles. TCRdb trimmed the raw reads at Q25, called clones with MiXCR and kept productive beta chains. CDR3 protein duplicates are merged, each entry listing the most common genes and DNA. For this sample the table gives about 210,000 distinct CDR3 sequences, of which around four fifths were detected only once. Roughly 18% of the sample lies in the top ten.

Source material: tumor tissue from primary liver carcinoma. The receptors originated from a middle-aged man with primary liver carcinoma and hepatitis B virus infection.

Of note for this clonotype: This CDR3 fails to terminate in the conserved phenylalanine or tryptophan, so it likely reflects a read error. The chain uses TRBV4-2 and TRBJ2-3; 9 bases match TRBD2. This CDR3 has 16 residues. In germline, CDR1 is LGHNA, CDR2 YNFKEQ. The CDR3 region is CTSSQDGSGRSDTQYI. The DNA for the CDR3 is TGTACCAGCAGCCAGGACGGTAGCGGGAGATCAGATACGCAGTATATT.

The chain employs TRBV7-9 and TRBJ2-7, with D unclear. The V end lost 4 bases, the J end lost 5 bases, and 9 bases lay between the germline ends. The V gene's germline CDR1 is SEHNR and CDR2 FQNEAQ (reference sequence). The CDR3 sequence is 12 residues long. DNA for the CDR3: TGTGCCAGCAGCTGGGTGGGGAACGAGCAGTACTTC. Protein sequence: CASSWVGNEQYF.